This T cell receptor beta chain was recovered during a study of spatial heterogeneity in lung cancer. The overall study: The cohort: about 79 early-stage, untreated non-small cell lung cancer patients. Sequenced follow-up PBMC samples came a median of approximately 2 years after resection, where available.

This clonotype has more than one count but fewer than ten. Sample time point: blood at routine non-recurrence follow-up after resection. Unsorted samples of tumor, nontumor lung or frozen PBMC had their whole RNA sequenced. V was cut by 11 bases and J by 4 bases, with 15 bases left in between. The CDR3 is 14 residues long. CDR1 and CDR2 (germline): MNHEY, SMNVEV (reference sequence). Individually, TCR cDNA molecules were each labelled with a unique molecular identifier. TCRdb fed the 5' RACE reads into MiXCR, producing one record per CDR3 protein. The data hold roughly 120,000 distinct CDR3 sequences, with approximately 12% observed a single time.

V gene TRBV27 combines with J gene TRBJ1-6; D not certain. This receptor was obtained from a male donor with early-stage non-small cell lung cancer. The source was PBMCs, collected at follow-up. This CDR3 reads CASTFRGYNSPLHF. CDR3 coding DNA: TGTGCCTCCACCTTTCGAGGTTATAATTCACCCCTCCACTTT.